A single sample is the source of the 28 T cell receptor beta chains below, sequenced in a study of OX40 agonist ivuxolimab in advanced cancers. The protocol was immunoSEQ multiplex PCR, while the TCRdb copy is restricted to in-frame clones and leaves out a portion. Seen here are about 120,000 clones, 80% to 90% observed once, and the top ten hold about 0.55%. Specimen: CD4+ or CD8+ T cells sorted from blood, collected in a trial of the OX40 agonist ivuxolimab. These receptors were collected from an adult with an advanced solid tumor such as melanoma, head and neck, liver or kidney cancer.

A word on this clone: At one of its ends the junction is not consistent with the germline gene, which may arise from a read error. In DNA form, the CDR3 reads TGTGCCAGCAGGCCCTCCAATAGCGATCAGCCCCAGCATTTT. This translates into CASRPSNSDQPQHF. The gene calls are TRBV27 and TRBJ1-5; D is undetermined. CDR1 and CDR2 from the germline V gene are MNHEY and SMNVEV (reference sequence). The CDR3 has 14 residues.

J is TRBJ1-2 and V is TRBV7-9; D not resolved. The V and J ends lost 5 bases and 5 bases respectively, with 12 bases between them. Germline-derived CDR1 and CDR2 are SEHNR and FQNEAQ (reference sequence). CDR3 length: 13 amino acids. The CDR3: CASSPDRGYGYTF. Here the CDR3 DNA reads TGTGCCAGCAGCCCGGACCGAGGGTATGGCTACACCTTC.

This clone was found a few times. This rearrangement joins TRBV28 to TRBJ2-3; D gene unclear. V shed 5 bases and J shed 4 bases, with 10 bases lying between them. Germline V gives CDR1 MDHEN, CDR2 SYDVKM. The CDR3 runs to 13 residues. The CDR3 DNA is TGTGCCAGCAGTGGGAAGGGTCCAGATACGCAGTATTTT. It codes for CASSGKGPDTQYF.

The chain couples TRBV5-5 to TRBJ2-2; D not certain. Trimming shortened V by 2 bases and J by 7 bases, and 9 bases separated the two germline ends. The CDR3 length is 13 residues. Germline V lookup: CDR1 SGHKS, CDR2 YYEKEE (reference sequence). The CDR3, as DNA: TGTGCCAGCAGCTTCTCCTCCGGCGGGGAGCTGTTTTTT. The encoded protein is CASSFSSGGELFF.

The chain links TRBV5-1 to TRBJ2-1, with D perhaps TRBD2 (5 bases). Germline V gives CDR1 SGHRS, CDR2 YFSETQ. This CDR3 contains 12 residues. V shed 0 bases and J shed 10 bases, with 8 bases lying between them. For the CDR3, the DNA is TGCGCCAGCAGCTTGGCTCCGGGGGAGCAGTTCTTC. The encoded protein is CASSLAPGEQFF. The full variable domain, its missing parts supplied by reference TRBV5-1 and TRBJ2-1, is KAGVTQTPRYLIKTRGQQVTLSCSPISGHRSVSWYQQTPGQGLQFLFEYFSETQRNKGNFPGRFSGRQFSNSRSEMNVSTLELGDSALYLCASSLAPGEQFFGPGTRLTVL.

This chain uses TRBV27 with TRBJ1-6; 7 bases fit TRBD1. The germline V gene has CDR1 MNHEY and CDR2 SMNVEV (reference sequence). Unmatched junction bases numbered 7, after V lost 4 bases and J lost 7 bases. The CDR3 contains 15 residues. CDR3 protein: CASSSWGQKNSPLHF. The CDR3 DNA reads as TGTGCCAGCAGTTCCTGGGGACAGAAAAATTCACCCCTCCACTTT.

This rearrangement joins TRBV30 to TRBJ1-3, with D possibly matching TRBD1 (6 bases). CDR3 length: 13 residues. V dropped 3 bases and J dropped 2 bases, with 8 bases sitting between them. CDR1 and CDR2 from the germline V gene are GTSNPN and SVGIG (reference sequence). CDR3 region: CAWSPGAGNTIYF. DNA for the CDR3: TGTGCCTGGAGCCCAGGGGCTGGAAACACCATATATTTT. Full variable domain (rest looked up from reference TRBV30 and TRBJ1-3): SQTIHQWPATLVQPVGSPLSLECTVEGTSNPNLYWYRQAAGRGLQLLFYSVGIGQISSEVPQNLSASRPQDRQFILSSKKLLLSDSGFYLCAWSPGAGNTIYFGEGSWLTVV.

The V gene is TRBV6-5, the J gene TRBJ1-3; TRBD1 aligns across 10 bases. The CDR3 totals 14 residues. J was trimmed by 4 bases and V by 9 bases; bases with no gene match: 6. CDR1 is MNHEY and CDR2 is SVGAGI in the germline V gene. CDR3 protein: CASRQGAAGNTIYF. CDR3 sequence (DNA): TGTGCCAGTCGACAGGGGGCCGCGGGAAACACCATATATTTT.

CDR3: CASRLQVDNSPLHF. CDR3 sequence (DNA): TGTGCCAGCAGGCTACAGGTCGACAATTCACCCCTCCACTTT. V is TRBV28 and J is TRBJ1-6; tentative D call: TRBD1 (5 bases). This CDR3 spans 14 amino acids. V shed 6 bases and J shed 7 bases, with 13 bases lying between them. From germline, CDR1 is MDHEN and CDR2 SYDVKM.

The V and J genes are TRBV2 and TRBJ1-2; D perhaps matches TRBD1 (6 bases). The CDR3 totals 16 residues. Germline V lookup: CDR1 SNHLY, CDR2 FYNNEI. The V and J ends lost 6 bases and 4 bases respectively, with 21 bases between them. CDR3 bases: TGTGCCAGCAGCACCCTAAACCCCCAGGGGCCCTATGGCTACACCTTC. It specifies CASSTLNPQGPYGYTF.

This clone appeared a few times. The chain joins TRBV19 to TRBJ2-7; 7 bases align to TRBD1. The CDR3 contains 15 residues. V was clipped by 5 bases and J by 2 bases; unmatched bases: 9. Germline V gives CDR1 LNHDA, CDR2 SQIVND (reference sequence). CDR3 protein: CASSLQTTGTYEQYF. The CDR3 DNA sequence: TGTGCCAGTAGTCTCCAGACGACAGGGACCTACGAGCAGTACTTC.

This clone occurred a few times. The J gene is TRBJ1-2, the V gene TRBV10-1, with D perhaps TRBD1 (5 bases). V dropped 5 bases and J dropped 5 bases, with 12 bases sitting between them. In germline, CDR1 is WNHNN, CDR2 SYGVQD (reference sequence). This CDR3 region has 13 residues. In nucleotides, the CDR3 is TGCGCCAGCAGTAACGACAGAGGGTATGGCTACACCTTC. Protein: CASSNDRGYGYTF.

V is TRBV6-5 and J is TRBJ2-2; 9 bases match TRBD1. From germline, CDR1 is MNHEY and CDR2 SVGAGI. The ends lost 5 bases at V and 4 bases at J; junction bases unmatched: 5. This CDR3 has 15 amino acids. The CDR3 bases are TGTGCCAGCAGTCCACAGGGGGCACGCACCGGGGAGCTGTTTTTT. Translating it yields CASSPQGARTGELFF.

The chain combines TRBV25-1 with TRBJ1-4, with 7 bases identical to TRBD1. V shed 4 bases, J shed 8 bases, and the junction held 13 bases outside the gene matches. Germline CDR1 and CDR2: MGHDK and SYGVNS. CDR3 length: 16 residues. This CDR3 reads CASSADYRGAGEKLFF. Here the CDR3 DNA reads TGTGCCAGCAGTGCCGATTACAGGGGTGCCGGGGAAAAACTGTTTTTT.

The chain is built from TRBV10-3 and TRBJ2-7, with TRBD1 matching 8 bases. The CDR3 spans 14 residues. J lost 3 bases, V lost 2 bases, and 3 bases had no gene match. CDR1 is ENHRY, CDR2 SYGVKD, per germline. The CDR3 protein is CAISENTGGYEQYF. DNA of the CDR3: TGTGCCATCAGTGAGAATACAGGGGGCTACGAGCAGTACTTC.

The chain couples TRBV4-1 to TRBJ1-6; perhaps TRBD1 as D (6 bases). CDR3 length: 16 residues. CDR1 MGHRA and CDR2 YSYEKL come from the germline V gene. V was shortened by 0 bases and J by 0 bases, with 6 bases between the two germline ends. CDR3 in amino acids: CASSQEGGSYNSPLHF. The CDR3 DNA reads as TGCGCCAGCAGCCAAGAAGGGGGCTCCTATAATTCACCCCTCCACTTT.

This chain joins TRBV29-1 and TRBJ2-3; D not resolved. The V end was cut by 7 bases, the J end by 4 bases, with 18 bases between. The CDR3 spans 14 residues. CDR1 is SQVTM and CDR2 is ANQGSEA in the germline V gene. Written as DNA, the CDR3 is TGCAGCGCGCAAGGTGAAGGGTGGGCAGATACGCAGTATTTT. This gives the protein CSAQGEGWADTQYF.

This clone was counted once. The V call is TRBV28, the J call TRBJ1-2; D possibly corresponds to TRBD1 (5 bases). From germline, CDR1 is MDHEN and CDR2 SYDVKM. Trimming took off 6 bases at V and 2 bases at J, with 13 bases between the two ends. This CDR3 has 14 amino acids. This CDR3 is CASSLGGGNYGYTF. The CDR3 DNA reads TGTGCCAGCAGCCTTGGGGGAGGGAACTATGGCTACACCTTC.

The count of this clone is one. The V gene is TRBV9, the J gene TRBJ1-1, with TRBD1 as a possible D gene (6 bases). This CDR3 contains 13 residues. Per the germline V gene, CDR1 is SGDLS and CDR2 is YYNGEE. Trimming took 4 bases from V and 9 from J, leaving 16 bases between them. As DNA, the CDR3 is TGTGCCAGCAGCTCCAGTTGGGGGGCGAAAGCTTTCTTT. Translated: CASSSSWGAKAFF. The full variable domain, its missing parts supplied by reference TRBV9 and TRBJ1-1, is DSGVTQTPKHLITATGQRVTLRCSPRSGDLSVYWYQQSLDQGLQFLIQYYNGEERAKGNILERFSAQQFPDLHSELNLSSLELGDSALYFCASSSSWGAKAFFGQGTRLTVV.

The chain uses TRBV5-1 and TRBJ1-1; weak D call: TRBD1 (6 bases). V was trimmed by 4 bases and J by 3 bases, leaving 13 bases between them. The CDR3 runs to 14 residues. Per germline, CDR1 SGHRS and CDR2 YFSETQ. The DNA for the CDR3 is TGCGCCAGCAGCCTGGACAGCGGGTACACTGAAGCTTTCTTT. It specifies CASSLDSGYTEAFF.

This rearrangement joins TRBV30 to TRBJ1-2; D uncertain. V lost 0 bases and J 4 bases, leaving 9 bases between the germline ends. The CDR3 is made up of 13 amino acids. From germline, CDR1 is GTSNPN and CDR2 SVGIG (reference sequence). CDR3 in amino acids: CAWSVLASYGYTF. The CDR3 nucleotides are TGTGCCTGGAGTGTACTCGCATCCTATGGCTACACCTTC.

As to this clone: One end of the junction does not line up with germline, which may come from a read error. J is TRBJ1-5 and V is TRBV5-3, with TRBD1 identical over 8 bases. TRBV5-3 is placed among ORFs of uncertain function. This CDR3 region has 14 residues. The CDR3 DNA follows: TGTGCCAGCAGCTCAGGACAGGGAGGTCAGCCCCAGCATTTT. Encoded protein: CASSSGQGGQPQHF.

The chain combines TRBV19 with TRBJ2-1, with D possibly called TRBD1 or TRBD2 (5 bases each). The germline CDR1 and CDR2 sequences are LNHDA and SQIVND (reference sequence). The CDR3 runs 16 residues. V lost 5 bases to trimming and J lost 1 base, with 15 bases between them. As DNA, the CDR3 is TGTGCCAGTAGTTCTCCCGGGACGTCTTCCTACAATGAGCAGTTCTTC. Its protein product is CASSSPGTSSYNEQFF.

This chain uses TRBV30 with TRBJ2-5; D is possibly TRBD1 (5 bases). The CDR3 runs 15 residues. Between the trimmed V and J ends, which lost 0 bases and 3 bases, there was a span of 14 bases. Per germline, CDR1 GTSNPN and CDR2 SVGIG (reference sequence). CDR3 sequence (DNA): TGTGCCTGGAGTGTAAGGGGTCGAATTAAAGAGACCCAGTACTTC. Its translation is CAWSVRGRIKETQYF.

This CDR3 reads CASSGTASNQPQHF. The CDR3 bases are TGTGCCAGCAGTGGGACAGCGAGCAATCAGCCCCAGCATTTT. This sequence joins TRBV6-1 and TRBJ1-5; TRBD1 is a possible D gene (6 bases). Germline V gene sequence: CDR1 MNHNS, CDR2 SASEGT. V was trimmed by 4 bases and J by 1 base, leaving 8 bases between them. The CDR3 spans 14 residues.

CDR3 protein: CASSLVGADTQYF. The DNA for the CDR3 is TGCGCCAGCAGCTTGGTGGGCGCAGATACGCAGTATTTT. This chain uses TRBV5-1 with TRBJ2-3; D is ambiguous. Trimming took off 0 bases at V and 4 bases at J, with 6 bases between the two ends. The germline V gene encodes CDR1 SGHRS and CDR2 YFSETQ. The CDR3 loop spans 13 amino acids.

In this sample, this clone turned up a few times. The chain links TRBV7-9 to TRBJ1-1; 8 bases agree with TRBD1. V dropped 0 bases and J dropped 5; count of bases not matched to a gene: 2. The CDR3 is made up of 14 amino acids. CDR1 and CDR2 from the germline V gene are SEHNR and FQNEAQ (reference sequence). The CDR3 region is CASSLARGRTEAFF. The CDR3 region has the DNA TGTGCCAGCAGCTTAGCCAGGGGGCGGACTGAAGCTTTCTTT.

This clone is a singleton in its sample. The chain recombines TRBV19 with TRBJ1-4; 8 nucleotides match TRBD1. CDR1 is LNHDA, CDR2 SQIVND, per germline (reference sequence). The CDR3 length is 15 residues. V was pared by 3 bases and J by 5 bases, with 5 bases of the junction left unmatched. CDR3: CASSIGQGRNEKLFF. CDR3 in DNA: TGTGCCAGTAGTATTGGACAGGGAAGGAATGAAAAACTGTTTTTT.